The clone carrying this TCR beta chain is identified as medium-sized from frequency. No antigen is known for it. This specimen comes from a study of T cells in severe cutaneous drug reactions. About the study: The ALDEN and Naranjo causality algorithms determined the culprit drug. Blister fluid/cells and PBMC came from acute- or recovery-stage patients. Study outcomes and limitations: Carbamazepine-induced Stevens-Johnson syndrome or toxic epidermal necrolysis patients showed strongly raised TRBV12-4, 25% to 35% in blister cells and about 5% in PBMC.

Libraries were made by iRepertoire multiplex PCR with TCR subtype-specific primers for bulk and single-cell sequencing. TCRdb processed the multiplex PCR reads again and assigns one entry to each CDR3 protein, with no DNA. The sample totals under 2,000 distinct CDR3 sequences. Sequenced patients had Stevens-Johnson syndrome or toxic epidermal necrolysis caused by carbamazepine. Roughly 5 Han Chinese and six European CBZ-SJS/TEN patients gave blood repertoires. The CDR3 runs to 13 residues. Germline V gene data show CDR1 as SGHRS and CDR2 as YFSETQ. Sequencing was performed on PBMCs. The source is a human donor with Stevens-Johnson syndrome, a severe cutaneous drug reaction. The rearrangement uses TRBV5-1 and TRBJ2-7. CDR3: CASKTEGSYEQYF. Looking up the rest from reference TRBV5-1 and TRBJ2-7 gives the full variable domain: KAGVTQTPRYLIKTRGQQVTLSCSPISGHRSVSWYQQTPGQGLQFLFEYFSETQRNKGNFPGRFSGRQFSNSRSEMNVSTLELGDSALYLCASKTEGSYEQYFGPGTRLTVT.